The rows below give T cell receptor beta chains drawn from one sample of a study of OX40 agonist ivuxolimab in advanced cancers. Repertoires were generated with immunoSEQ multiplex PCR, while TCRdb's copy carries only in-frame clones and drops some. The data show 70,000 to 85,000 clones, 84% seen once. The sequencing here drew on CD4+ or CD8+ T cells sorted from blood, taken in a trial of the OX40 agonist ivuxolimab. The receptors stem from an adult with an advanced solid tumor such as melanoma, head and neck, liver or kidney cancer. The CDR3 runs from the conserved cysteine through the conserved F or W. The order of the fields is J gene, clone size, D gene, V gene, CDR3 DNA, CDR3 protein. The D gene is left open where the match is weak. Expanded clones are given a class, and other clones once, few, many or no size at all.

j_gene: TRBJ2-1
abundance: NA
d_gene: NA
v_gene: TRBV5-1
CDR3nt: TGCGCCAGCTTCAAACAGGGGGGGAACAATGAGCAGTTCTTC
CDR3aa: CASFKQGGNNEQFF

j_gene: TRBJ1-2
abundance: NA
d_gene: TRBD1
v_gene: TRBV7-2
CDR3nt: TGTGCCAGCAGCCCGGGACAGGGATCGAGAGGCTACACCTTC
CDR3aa: CASSPGQGSRGYTF

j_gene: TRBJ2-2
abundance: NA
d_gene: NA
v_gene: TRBV5-6
CDR3nt: TGTGCCAGCAGCTTGGAAGGGCCCGGGGAGCTGTTTTTT
CDR3aa: CASSLEGPGELFF

j_gene: TRBJ2-3
abundance: few
d_gene: NA
v_gene: TRBV23-1
CDR3nt: TGCGCCAGCAGTCAAACCCGGGACAAGGGAGGCACAGATACGCAGTATTTT
CDR3aa: CASSQTRDKGGTDTQYF

j_gene: TRBJ2-1
abundance: NA
d_gene: NA
v_gene: TRBV11-3
CDR3nt: TGTGCCAGCAGCTGGACTCAAGGGAATGAGCAGTTCTTC
CDR3aa: CASSWTQGNEQFF

j_gene: TRBJ1-3
abundance: NA
d_gene: NA
v_gene: TRBV7-9
CDR3nt: TGTGCCATCCACCTCACCAACTCTGGAAACACCATATATTTT
CDR3aa: CAIHLTNSGNTIYF

j_gene: TRBJ2-2
abundance: once
d_gene: NA
v_gene: TRBV19
CDR3nt: TGTGCCAGTAAGAGGGCCGGGGAGCTGTTTTTT
CDR3aa: CASKRAGELFF

j_gene: TRBJ2-3
abundance: NA
d_gene: NA
v_gene: TRBV20-1
CDR3nt: TGCAGTGCCGAGAGGGATACGCAGTATTTT
CDR3aa: CSAERDTQYF

j_gene: TRBJ1-1
abundance: NA
d_gene: TRBD1
v_gene: TRBV7-9
CDR3nt: TGTGCCAGCAGCTTAGGACTGACAGGGGCGAACACTGAAGCTTTCTTT
CDR3aa: CASSLGLTGANTEAFF

j_gene: TRBJ1-1
abundance: NA
d_gene: NA
v_gene: TRBV4-2
CDR3nt: TGTGCCAGCAGCCAAGGACCCTTTGGGACAATGAACACTGAAGCTTTCTTT
CDR3aa: CASSQGPFGTMNTEAFF

j_gene: TRBJ1-4
abundance: NA
d_gene: TRBD1
v_gene: TRBV7-8
CDR3nt: TGTGCCAGCAGCTTAGCCGGGACAGGGGAAAAACTGTTTTTT
CDR3aa: CASSLAGTGEKLFF

j_gene: TRBJ1-3
abundance: NA
d_gene: TRBD1
v_gene: TRBV18
CDR3nt: TGTGCCAGCTCGCGGGACAGGTCTGGAAACACCATATATTTT
CDR3aa: CASSRDRSGNTIYF

j_gene: TRBJ2-6
abundance: NA
d_gene: NA
v_gene: TRBV2
CDR3nt: TGTGCCAGCAGTGAAACGGGGACTGGGGCCAACGTCCTGACTTTC
CDR3aa: CASSETGTGANVLTF

j_gene: TRBJ2-7
abundance: NA
d_gene: NA
v_gene: TRBV7-9
CDR3nt: TGTGCCAGCAGCCCCCAGCGGGCCCTCTACGAGCAGTACTTC
CDR3aa: CASSPQRALYEQYF

j_gene: TRBJ2-7
abundance: NA
d_gene: TRBD2
v_gene: TRBV10-2
CDR3nt: TGCGCCAGCAGTCCGGGGGGGACCTACGAGCAGTACTTC
CDR3aa: CASSPGGTYEQYF

j_gene: TRBJ1-1
abundance: NA
d_gene: TRBD1
v_gene: TRBV27
CDR3nt: TGTGCCAGCAGATCGGACAGGACGAACACTGAAGCTTTCTTT
CDR3aa: CASRSDRTNTEAFF

j_gene: TRBJ2-7
abundance: NA
d_gene: TRBD2
v_gene: TRBV7-2
CDR3nt: TGTGCCAGCAGCTTAACCCTAGCGGCTTCCTACGAGCAGTACTTC
CDR3aa: CASSLTLAASYEQYF

j_gene: TRBJ1-4
abundance: NA
d_gene: TRBD1
v_gene: TRBV18
CDR3nt: TGTGCCAGCTCACCTTCCCGAAGACAGGGGAGAGTGTCTAATGAAAAACTGTTTTTT
CDR3aa: CASSPSRRQGRVSNEKLFF

j_gene: TRBJ1-2
abundance: NA
d_gene: TRBD1
v_gene: TRBV28
CDR3nt: TGTGCCAGCAGTCTTGGGACAGGGGGCCTACAGGGCTACACCTTC
CDR3aa: CASSLGTGGLQGYTF

j_gene: TRBJ2-5
abundance: NA
d_gene: NA
v_gene: TRBV6-6
CDR3nt: TGTGCCAGCTACAGTCCACAAGAGACCCAGTACTTC
CDR3aa: CASYSPQETQYF

j_gene: TRBJ2-5
abundance: NA
d_gene: NA
v_gene: TRBV29-1
CDR3nt: TGCAGCGTTCTTCATAATTACCAAGAGACCCAGTACTTC
CDR3aa: CSVLHNYQETQYF

j_gene: TRBJ2-7
abundance: NA
d_gene: NA
v_gene: TRBV27
CDR3nt: TGTGCCAGCAGTTTGTACTCCCTTTCCGAGCAGTACTTC
CDR3aa: CASSLYSLSEQYF

j_gene: TRBJ2-5
abundance: NA
d_gene: NA
v_gene: TRBV2
CDR3nt: TGTGCCAGCAGTCCTCTACAGGGTCGGCGAGAGACCCAGTACTTC
CDR3aa: CASSPLQGRRETQYF

j_gene: TRBJ2-1
abundance: NA
d_gene: NA
v_gene: TRBV18
CDR3nt: TGTGCCAGCTCAATTTTGGCAGAGAACAATGAGCAGTTCTTC
CDR3aa: CASSILAENNEQFF

j_gene: TRBJ2-5
abundance: few
d_gene: NA
v_gene: TRBV28
CDR3nt: TGTGCCAGCAGGTGGGGGAGAGGGGAGACCCAGTACTTC
CDR3aa: CASRWGRGETQYF

j_gene: TRBJ2-1
abundance: NA
d_gene: TRBD1
v_gene: TRBV5-1
CDR3nt: TGCGCCAGCAGCTCGGAACAGGGGGCGCATGATGAGCAGTTCTTC
CDR3aa: CASSSEQGAHDEQFF

j_gene: TRBJ1-6
abundance: NA
d_gene: NA
v_gene: TRBV5-1
CDR3nt: TGCGCCAGCAGCTTGGGAGGCAGCTTACCTAATTCACCCCTCCACTTT
CDR3aa: CASSLGGSLPNSPLHF

j_gene: TRBJ1-4
abundance: NA
d_gene: NA
v_gene: TRBV28
CDR3nt: TGTGCCGGGAATTCTGCAACTAATGAAAAACTGTTTTTT
CDR3aa: CAGNSATNEKLFF